Described below is a single TCR beta chain sequence and its context. Data came from immunoSEQ multiplex PCR; TCRdb stores just in-frame clones and leaves some out. In the table there are about 61,000 clones, more than 80% of which are singletons. V was pared by 7 bases and J by 4 bases, with 10 bases of the junction left unmatched. This CDR3 has 15 amino acids. The germline gives CDR1 MNHEY, CDR2 SMNVEV (reference sequence). The data belong to a study of T cell changes during pregnancy in multiple sclerosis. The sequence was collected from a female donor in good health, enrolled as a control in a pregnancy study. This specimen consisted of peripheral blood, obtained in the first trimester of pregnancy. The chain recombines TRBV27 with TRBJ2-5, with 9 bases identical to TRBD2. For the CDR3, the DNA is TGTGCCAGCACCGCAGGAGCGGGGGGTTTAGAGACCCAGTACTTC. Protein: CASTAGAGGLETQYF.